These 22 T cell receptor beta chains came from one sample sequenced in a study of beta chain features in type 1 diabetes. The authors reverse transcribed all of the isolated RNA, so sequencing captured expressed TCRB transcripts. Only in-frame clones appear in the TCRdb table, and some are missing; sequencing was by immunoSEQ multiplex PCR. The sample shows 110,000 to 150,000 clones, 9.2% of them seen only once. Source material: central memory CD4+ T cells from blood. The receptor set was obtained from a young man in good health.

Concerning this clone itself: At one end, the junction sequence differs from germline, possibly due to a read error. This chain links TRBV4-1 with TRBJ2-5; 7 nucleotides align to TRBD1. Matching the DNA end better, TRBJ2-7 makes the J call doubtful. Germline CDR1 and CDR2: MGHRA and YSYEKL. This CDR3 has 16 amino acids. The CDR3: CASRQAEGQTTYEQYF. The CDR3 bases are TGCGCCAGCAGGCAAGCAGAGGGACAGACAACCTACGAGCAGTACTTC.

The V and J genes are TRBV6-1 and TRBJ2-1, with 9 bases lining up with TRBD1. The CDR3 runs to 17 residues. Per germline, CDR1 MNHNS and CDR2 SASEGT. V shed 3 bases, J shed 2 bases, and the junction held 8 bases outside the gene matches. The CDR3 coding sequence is TGTGCCAGCAGTGAGGGGCCGGGACAGGGCACCTACAATGAGCAGTTCTTC. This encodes CASSEGPGQGTYNEQFF.

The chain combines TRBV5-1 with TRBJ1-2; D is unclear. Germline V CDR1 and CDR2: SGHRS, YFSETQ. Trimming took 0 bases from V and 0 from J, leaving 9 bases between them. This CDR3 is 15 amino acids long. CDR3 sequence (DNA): TGCGCCAGCAGCTTGGGACACTTAGCTAACTATGGCTACACCTTC. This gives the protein CASSLGHLANYGYTF. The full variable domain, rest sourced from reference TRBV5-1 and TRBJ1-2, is KAGVTQTPRYLIKTRGQQVTLSCSPISGHRSVSWYQQTPGQGLQFLFEYFSETQRNKGNFPGRFSGRQFSNSRSEMNVSTLELGDSALYLCASSLGHLANYGYTFGSGTRLTVV.

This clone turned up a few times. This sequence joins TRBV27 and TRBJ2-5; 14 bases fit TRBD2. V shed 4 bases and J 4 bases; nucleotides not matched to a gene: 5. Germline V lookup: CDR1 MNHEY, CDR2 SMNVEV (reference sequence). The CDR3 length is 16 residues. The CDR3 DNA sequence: TGTGCCAGCAGTTCATCCGGACTAGCGGGGGGAGAGACCCAGTACTTC. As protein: CASSSSGLAGGETQYF.

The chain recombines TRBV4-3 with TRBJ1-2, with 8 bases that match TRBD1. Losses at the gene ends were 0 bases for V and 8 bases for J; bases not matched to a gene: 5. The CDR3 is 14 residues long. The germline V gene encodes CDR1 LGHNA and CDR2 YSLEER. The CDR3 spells CASSQDPGTGGYTF. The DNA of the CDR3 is TGCGCCAGCAGCCAAGATCCCGGGACAGGCGGCTACACCTTC.

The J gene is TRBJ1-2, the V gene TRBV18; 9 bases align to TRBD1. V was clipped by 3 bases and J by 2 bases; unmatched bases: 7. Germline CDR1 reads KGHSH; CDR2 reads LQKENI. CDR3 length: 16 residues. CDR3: CASSPGQGVANYGYTF. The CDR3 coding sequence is TGTGCCAGCTCACCGGGACAGGGAGTGGCCAACTATGGCTACACCTTC.

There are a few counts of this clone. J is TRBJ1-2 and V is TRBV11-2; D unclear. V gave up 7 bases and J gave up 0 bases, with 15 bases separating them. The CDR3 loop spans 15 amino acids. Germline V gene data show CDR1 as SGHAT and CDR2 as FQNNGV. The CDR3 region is CASNAGYESNYGYTF. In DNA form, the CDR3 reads TGTGCCAGCAATGCCGGTTACGAATCTAACTATGGCTACACCTTC.

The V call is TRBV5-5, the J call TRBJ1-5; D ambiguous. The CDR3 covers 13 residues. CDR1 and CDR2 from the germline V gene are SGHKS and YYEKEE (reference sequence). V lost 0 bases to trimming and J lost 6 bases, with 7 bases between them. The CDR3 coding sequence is TGTGCCAGCAGCTTGGTGGAGGGTCAGCCCCAGCATTTT. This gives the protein CASSLVEGQPQHF.

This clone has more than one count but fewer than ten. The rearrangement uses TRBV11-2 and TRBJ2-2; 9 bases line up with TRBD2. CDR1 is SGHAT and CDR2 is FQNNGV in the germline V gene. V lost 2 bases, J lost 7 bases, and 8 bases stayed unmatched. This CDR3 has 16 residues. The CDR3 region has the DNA TGTGCCAGCAGCTTACTGGTGCGGGGGGGCTTCGGGGAGCTGTTTTTT. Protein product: CASSLLVRGGFGELFF.

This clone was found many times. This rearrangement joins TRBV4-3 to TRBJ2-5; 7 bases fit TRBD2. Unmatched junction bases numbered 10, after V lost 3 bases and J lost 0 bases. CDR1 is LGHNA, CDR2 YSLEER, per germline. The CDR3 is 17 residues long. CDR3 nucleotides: TGCGCCAGCAGCCAGAGGGGTGGGGGAGGGGACCAAGAGACCCAGTACTTC. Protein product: CASSQRGGGGDQETQYF.

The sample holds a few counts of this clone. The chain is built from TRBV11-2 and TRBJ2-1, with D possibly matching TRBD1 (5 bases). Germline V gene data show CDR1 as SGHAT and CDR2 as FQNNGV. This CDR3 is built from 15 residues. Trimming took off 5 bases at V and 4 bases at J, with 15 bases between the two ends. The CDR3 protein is CASSQVQGAYNEQFF. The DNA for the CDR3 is TGTGCCAGCAGCCAAGTCCAAGGGGCATACAATGAGCAGTTCTTC.

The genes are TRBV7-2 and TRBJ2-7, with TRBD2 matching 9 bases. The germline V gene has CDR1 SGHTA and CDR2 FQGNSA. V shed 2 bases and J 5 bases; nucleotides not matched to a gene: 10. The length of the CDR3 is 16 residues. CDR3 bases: TGTGCCAGCAGCTTATCATTGGGACTAGCTTCCCACGAGCAGTACTTC. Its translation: CASSLSLGLASHEQYF.

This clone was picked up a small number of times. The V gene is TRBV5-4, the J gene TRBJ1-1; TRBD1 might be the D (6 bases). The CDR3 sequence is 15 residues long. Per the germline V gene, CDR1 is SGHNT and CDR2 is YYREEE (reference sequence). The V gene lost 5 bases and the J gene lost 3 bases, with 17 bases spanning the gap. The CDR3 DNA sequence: TGTGCCAGCAGACATAATCAGGGGTTTCACACTGAAGCTTTCTTT. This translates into CASRHNQGFHTEAFF. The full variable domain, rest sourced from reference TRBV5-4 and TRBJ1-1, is ETGVTQSPTHLIKTRGQQVTLRCSSQSGHNTVSWYQQALGQGPQFIFQYYREEENGRGNFPPRFSGLQFPNYSSELNVNALELDDSALYLCASRHNQGFHTEAFFGQGTRLTVV.

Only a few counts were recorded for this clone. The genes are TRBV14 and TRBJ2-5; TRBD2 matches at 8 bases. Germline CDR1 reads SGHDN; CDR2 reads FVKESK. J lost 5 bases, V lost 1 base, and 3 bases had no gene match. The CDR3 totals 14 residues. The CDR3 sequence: CASSQGTSSETQYF. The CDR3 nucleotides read TGTGCCAGCAGCCAAGGGACTAGCAGCGAGACCCAGTACTTC.

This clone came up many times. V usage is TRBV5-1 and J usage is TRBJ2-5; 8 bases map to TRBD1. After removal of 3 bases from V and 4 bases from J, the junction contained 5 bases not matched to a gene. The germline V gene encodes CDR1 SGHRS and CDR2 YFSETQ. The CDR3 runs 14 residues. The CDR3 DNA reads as TGCGCCAGCAGCTCTACCGGGACAGGAGAGACCCAGTACTTC. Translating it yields CASSSTGTGETQYF.

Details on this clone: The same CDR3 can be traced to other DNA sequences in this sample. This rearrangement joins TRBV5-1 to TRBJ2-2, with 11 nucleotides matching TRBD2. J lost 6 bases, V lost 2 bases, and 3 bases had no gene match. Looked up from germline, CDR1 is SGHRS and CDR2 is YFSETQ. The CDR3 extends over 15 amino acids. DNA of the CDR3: TGCGCCAGCAGCTTCTTAGCGGGGGGGCCCGGGGAGCTGTTTTTT. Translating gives CASSFLAGGPGELFF.

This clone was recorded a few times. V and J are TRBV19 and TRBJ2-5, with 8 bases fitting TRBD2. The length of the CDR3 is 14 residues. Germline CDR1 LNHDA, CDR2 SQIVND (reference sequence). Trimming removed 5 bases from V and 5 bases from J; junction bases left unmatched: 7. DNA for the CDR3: TGTGCCAGTAGTCTCGGACTAGCTAGGGAGACCCAGTACTTC. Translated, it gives CASSLGLARETQYF.

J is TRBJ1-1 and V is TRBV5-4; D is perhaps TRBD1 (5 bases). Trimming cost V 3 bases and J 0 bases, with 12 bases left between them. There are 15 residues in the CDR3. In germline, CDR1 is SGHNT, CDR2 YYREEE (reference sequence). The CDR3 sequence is CASSSEGLLNTEAFF. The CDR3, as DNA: TGTGCCAGCAGCTCGGAGGGACTGCTGAACACTGAAGCTTTCTTT.

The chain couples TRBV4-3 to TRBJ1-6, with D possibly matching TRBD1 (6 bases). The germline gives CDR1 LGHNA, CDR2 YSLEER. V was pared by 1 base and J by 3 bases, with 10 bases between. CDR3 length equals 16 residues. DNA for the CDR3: TGCGCCAGCAGCCAAGGACAGGTGAACTATAATTCACCCCTCCACTTT. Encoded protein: CASSQGQVNYNSPLHF.

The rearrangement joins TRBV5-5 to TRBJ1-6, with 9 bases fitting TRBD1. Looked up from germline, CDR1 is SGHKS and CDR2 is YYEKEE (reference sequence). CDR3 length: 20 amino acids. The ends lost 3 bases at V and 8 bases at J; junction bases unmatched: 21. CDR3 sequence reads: CASSWSRDRVGGVWDSPLHF. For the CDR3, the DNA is TGTGCCAGCAGCTGGTCCCGGGACAGGGTCGGTGGTGTTTGGGATTCACCCCTCCACTTT.

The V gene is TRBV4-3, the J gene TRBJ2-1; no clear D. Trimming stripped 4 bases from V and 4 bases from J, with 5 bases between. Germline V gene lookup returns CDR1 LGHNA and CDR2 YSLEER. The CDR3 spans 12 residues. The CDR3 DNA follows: TGCGCCAGCAGCCGTCAGTACAATGAGCAGTTCTTC. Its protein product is CASSRQYNEQFF.

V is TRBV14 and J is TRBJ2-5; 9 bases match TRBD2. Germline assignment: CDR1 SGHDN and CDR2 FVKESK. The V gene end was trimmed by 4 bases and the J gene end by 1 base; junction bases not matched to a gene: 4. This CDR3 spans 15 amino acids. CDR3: CASSPTSGVQETQYF. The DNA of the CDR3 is TGTGCCAGCAGCCCGACTAGCGGAGTCCAAGAGACCCAGTACTTC.